The 4 T cell receptor beta chains below come from one sample, sequenced in a study of radiation and T cells in renal cell carcinoma. TCRdb keeps only in-frame clones here, not all; method: immunoSEQ multiplex PCR. The data hold some 100,000 clones, with 82% observed a single time. Regarding time point: baseline pretreatment blood. Documented treatment: 15 Gy SBRT to primary tumor, nephrectomy 4 weeks later. Material: blood, obtained from a patient whose treatment included radiotherapy and nephrectomy. These receptors were collected from a man between 60 and 75 years old with renal cell carcinoma.

The V gene is TRBV14, the J gene TRBJ2-2; D might be TRBD2 (6 bases). The V and J ends lost 4 bases and 6 bases respectively, with 12 bases between them. Germline V lookup: CDR1 SGHDN, CDR2 FVKESK. This CDR3 is built from 14 residues. The CDR3 spells CASSLGTLSGELFF. In DNA form, the CDR3 reads TGTGCCAGCAGCCTTGGGACTCTTTCCGGGGAGCTGTTTTTT. The full variable domain, rest sourced from reference TRBV14 and TRBJ2-2, is EAGVTQFPSHSVIEKGQTVTLRCDPISGHDNLYWYRRVMGKEIKFLLHFVKESKQDESGMPNNRFLAERTGGTYSTLKVQPAELEDSGVYFCASSLGTLSGELFFGEGSRLTVL.

The chain carries TRBV28 and TRBJ1-4; 7 bases match TRBD1. The germline V gene has CDR1 MDHEN and CDR2 SYDVKM. V lost 5 bases and J lost 2; bases outside the gene matches: 8. The length of the CDR3 is 16 residues. CDR3 nucleotide sequence: TGTGCCAGCAGTCCCGACAGGGATGGGACTAATGAAAAACTGTTTTTT. It encodes CASSPDRDGTNEKLFF.

This chain links TRBV27 with TRBJ2-5, with 9 bases fitting TRBD2. CDR3 length equals 14 residues. V was pared by 5 bases and J by 5 bases, with 6 bases of the junction left unmatched. Germline lookup yields CDR1 MNHEY and CDR2 SMNVEV (reference sequence). The CDR3 DNA follows: TGTGCCAGCAGTCCCTGGACTAGCGAGGAGACCCAGTACTTC. It encodes CASSPWTSEETQYF.

The chain joins TRBV5-1 to TRBJ2-1; D unresolved. Germline V lookup: CDR1 SGHRS, CDR2 YFSETQ. The CDR3 is made up of 13 amino acids. V lost 4 bases and J 2 bases, leaving 7 bases between the germline ends. As DNA, the CDR3 is TGCGCCAGCAGCCTCGACACCTACAATGAGCAGTTCTTC. Translating it yields CASSLDTYNEQFF.